This TCR beta chain was profiled in a study of identical twins. Study-wide findings and caveats: The presence of invariant MAIT and iNKT cells could partly confound analyses of zero-insertion sequences.

Each CDR3 protein is one row after TCRdb ran MiXCR on the 5' RACE reads. In the table there are 1.5 million to 2 million distinct CDR3 sequences, under 35% of which are singletons. Germline-derived CDR1 and CDR2 are SGHRS and YFSETQ. V lost 4 bases and J 5 bases, leaving 21 bases between the germline ends. This CDR3 contains 16 residues. This clonotype came up a few times. Its antigen is unidentified. The sequenced sample was cord blood. The sequence was collected from a newborn girl in good health. The rearrangement links TRBV5-1 to TRBJ1-2; D is perhaps TRBD1 (6 bases). In DNA form, the CDR3 reads TGCGCCAGCAGCCTGGACAGTCCCTTGGTAGGGTATGGCTACACCTTC. It codes for CASSLDSPLVGYGYTF.